Sequencing of this T cell receptor (beta chain) was carried out in a study of long-term antiretroviral therapy in people with HIV. Notes on the study in general: Dominant in the repertoire at all time points were clones expanded before ART.

The V end lost 0 bases, the J end lost 0 bases, and 14 bases lay between the germline ends. Germline-derived CDR1 and CDR2 are SGHDN and FVKESK. The CDR3 length is 17 residues. In the case of this clone: What it binds is unknown.

Treatment of all HIV participants took place in the United States. Survey-level immunoSEQ v3.0 assays were run. Sequencing was designed to cover roughly 40,000-50,000 T-cell genomes in each sample. Profiling relied on immunoSEQ multiplex PCR, and the TCRdb table lists in-frame clones only, not all of them. Of about 30,000 clones listed, 80% to 95% are singletons. The chain couples TRBV14 to TRBJ2-5; D possibly uses TRBD1 or TRBD2 (5 bases each). The TCR sequence derives from a middle-aged woman with HIV. The sequencing used unsorted PBMCs, collected about 5.5 years after starting antiretroviral therapy. The DNA for the CDR3 is TGTGCCAGCAGCCAAGACTGGGGGACGGGGTACCAAGAGACCCAGTACTTC. It codes for CASSQDWGTGYQETQYF.